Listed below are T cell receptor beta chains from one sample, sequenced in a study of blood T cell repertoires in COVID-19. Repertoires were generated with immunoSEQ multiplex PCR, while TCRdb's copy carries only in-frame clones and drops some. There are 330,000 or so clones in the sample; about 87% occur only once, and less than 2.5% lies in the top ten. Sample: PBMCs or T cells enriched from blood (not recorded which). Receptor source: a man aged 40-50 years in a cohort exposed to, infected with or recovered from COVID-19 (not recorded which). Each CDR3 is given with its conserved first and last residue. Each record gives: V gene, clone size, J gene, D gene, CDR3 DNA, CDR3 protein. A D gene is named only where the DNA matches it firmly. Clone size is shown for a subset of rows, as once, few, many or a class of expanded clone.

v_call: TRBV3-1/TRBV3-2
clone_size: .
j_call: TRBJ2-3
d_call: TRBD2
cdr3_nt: TGTGCCAGCAGTCTCTATAGCGGGAGGGTCACAGATACGCAGTATTTT
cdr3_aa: CASSLYSGRVTDTQYF

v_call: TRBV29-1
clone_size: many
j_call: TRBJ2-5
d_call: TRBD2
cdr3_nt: TGCAGCGGGTGGGATGCGGGAGGAGAGACCCAGTACTTC
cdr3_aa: CSGWDAGGETQYF

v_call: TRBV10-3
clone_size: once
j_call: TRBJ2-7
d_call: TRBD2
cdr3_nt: TGTGCCATCAGTGAGGCGGGAGCGGCCTACGAGCAGTACTTC
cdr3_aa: CAISEAGAAYEQYF

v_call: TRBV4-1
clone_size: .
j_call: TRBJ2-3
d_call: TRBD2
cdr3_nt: TGCGCCAGCAGCCAAGAGGGCTACGGGAGGGCCACAGATACGCAGTATTTT
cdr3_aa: CASSQEGYGRATDTQYF

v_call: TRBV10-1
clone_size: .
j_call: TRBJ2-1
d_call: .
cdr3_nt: TGCGCCAGCAGCCCGACTGGAAGCTCCTACAATGAGCAGTTCTTC
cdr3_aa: CASSPTGSSYNEQFF

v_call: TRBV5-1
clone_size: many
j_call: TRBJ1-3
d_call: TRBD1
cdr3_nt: TGCGCCAGCAGCGACCCAGGGGGAGGAAACACCATATATTTT
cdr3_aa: CASSDPGGGNTIYF

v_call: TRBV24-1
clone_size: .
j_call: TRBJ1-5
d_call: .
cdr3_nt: TGTGCCACCAGTGATTTACAGGGTATTACACTCTATAGCAATCAGCCCCAGCATTTT
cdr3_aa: CATSDLQGITLYSNQPQHF

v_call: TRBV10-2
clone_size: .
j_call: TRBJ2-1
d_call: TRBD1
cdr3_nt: TGCGCCAGCACCAAAAGGACAGGGGGAAACTACAATGAGCAGTTCTTC
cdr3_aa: CASTKRTGGNYNEQFF

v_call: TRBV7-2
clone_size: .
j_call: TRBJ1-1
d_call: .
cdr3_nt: TGTGCCAGCAGCTTAGGATGGCGGATGAACACTGAAGCTTTCTTT
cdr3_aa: CASSLGWRMNTEAFF

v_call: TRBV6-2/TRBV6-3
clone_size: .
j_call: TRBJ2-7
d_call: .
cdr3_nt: TGTGCCAGCAGTTACGACGGAGCCCCGACCTACGAGCAGTACTTC
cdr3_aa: CASSYDGAPTYEQYF

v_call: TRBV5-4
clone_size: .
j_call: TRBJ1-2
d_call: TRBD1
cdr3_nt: TGTGCCAGCAGCCGGACAGGGACTAACTATGGCTACACCTTC
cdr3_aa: CASSRTGTNYGYTF

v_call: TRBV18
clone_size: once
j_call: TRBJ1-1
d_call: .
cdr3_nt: TGTGCCAGCTCACCGAGGGACTTGACTGAAGCTTTCTTT
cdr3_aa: CASSPRDLTEAFF

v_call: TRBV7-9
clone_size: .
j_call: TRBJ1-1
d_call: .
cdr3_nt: TGTGCCAGCAGCTTACAGGGCTCGAACACTGAAGCTTTCTTT
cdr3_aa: CASSLQGSNTEAFF

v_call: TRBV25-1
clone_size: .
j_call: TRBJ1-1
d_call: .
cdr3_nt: TGTGCCAGCAGTGAACCCACCGGGTCGGAGATTATGAACACTGAAGCTTTCTTT
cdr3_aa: CASSEPTGSEIMNTEAFF

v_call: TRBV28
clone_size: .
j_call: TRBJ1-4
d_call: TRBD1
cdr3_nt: TGTGCCAGCAGCCGAACGAGGACAGGGGGGCTTGAAAAACTGTTTTTT
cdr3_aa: CASSRTRTGGLEKLFF

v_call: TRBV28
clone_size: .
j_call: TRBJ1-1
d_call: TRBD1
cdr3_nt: TGTGCCAGCAGTTTCTTAGGGGGCAGGGGGCTTTATGAAGCTTTCTTT
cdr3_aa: CASSFLGGRGLYEAFF

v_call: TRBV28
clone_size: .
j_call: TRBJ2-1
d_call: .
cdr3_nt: TGTGCCAGCACCTCCGCGGGACTCGACAATGAGCAGTTCTTC
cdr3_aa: CASTSAGLDNEQFF

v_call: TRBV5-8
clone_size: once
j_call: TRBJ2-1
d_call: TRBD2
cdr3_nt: TGTGCCAGCAGCGAGATACTAGCGGGAGGAACTAGTGAGCAGTTCTTC
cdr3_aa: CASSEILAGGTSEQFF

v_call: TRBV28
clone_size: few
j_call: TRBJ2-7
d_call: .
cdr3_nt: TGTGCCAGCAGTTCCCTCTACGAGCAGTACTTC
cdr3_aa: CASSSLYEQYF

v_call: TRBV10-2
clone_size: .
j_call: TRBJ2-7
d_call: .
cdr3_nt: TGCGCCAGCAGTACAGCAATTGGGGCCGCGTACTTC
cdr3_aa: CASSTAIGAAYF

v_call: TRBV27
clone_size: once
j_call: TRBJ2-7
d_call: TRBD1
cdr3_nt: TGTGCCAGCAGTACCCCCGGGACAGGGAAGCACGAGCAGTACTTC
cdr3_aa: CASSTPGTGKHEQYF

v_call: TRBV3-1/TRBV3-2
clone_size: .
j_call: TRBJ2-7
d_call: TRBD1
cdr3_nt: TGTGCCAGCAGCCAAGGGACAGGGGGCGGGCAGTACTTC
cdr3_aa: CASSQGTGGGQYF

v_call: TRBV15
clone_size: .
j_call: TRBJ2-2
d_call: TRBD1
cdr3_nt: TGTGCCACCGGGAGGGACAGGGGGCGAGGGGAGCTGTTTTTT
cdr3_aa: CATGRDRGRGELFF

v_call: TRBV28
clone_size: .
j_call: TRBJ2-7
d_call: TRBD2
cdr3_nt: TGTGCCAGCAGTCCGGGGACTAGCGGGAGACACGAGCAGTACTTC
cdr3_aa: CASSPGTSGRHEQYF

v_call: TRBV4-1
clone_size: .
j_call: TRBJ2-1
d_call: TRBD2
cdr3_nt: TGCGCCAGCAGCCAAGGAAGGGTAGCGGGGAATAATGAGCAGTTCTTC
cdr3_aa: CASSQGRVAGNNEQFF

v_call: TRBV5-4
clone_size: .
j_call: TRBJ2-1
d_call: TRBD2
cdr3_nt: TGTGCCAGCAGCTTACCTCTAGCGGAGTCTTACAATGAGCAGTTCTTC
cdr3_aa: CASSLPLAESYNEQFF

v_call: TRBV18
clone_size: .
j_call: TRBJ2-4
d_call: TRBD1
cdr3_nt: TGTGCCAGCTCACCACCGAAGACAGGGGCCATTCAGTACTTC
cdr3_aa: CASSPPKTGAIQYF

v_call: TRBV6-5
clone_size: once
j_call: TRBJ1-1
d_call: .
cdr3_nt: TGTGCCAGCAGTTACGGGGGGGCGATGGGCACTGAAGCTTTCTTT
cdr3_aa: CASSYGGAMGTEAFF

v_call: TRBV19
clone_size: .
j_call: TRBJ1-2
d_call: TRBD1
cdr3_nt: TGTGCCAGTCGAAGACAGGGGGCGGGTGGCTACACCTTC
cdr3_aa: CASRRQGAGGYTF

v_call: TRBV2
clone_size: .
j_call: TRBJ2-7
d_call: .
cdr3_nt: TGTGCCAGCAGTGTAGGAGGGAGGAACTACGAGCAGTACTTC
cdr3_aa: CASSVGGRNYEQYF

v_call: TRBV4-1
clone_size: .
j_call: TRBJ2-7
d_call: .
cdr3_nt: TGCGCCAGCAGGCCCAATTTAGCGGAATCCTACGAGCAGTACTTC
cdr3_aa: CASRPNLAESYEQYF

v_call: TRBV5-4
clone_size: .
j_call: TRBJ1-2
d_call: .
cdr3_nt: TGTGCCAGCAGCTCACAGAAAAACTATGGCTACACCTTC
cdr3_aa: CASSSQKNYGYTF

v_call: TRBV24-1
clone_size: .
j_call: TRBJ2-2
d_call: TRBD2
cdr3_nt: TGTGCCACCTCGACTAGCGGGAGTTTCACCGGGGAGCTGTTTTTT
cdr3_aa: CATSTSGSFTGELFF

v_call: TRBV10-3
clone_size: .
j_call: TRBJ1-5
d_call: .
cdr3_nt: TGTGCCATCAGTGAGTCCTCGTCGCAGGATCAGCCCCAGCATTTT
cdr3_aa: CAISESSSQDQPQHF

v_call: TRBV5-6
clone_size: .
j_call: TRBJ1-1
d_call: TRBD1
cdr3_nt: TGTGCCAGCAGCGACAGGGGGCGCGACACTGAAGCTTTCTTT
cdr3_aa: CASSDRGRDTEAFF

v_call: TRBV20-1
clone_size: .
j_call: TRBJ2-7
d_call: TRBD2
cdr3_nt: TGCAGTGCTAGTTCTAGCGGGAGCAACGAGCAGTACTTC
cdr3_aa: CSASSSGSNEQYF

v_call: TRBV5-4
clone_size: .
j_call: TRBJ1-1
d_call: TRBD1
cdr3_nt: TGTGCCAGCAGCTTGGGAAAGGGGGCTCTACACACTGAAGCTTTCTTT
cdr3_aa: CASSLGKGALHTEAFF

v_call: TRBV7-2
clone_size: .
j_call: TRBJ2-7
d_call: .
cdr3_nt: TGTGCCAGCAGCTTATGGGCTAGCAGTTACGAGCAGTACTTC
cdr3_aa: CASSLWASSYEQYF

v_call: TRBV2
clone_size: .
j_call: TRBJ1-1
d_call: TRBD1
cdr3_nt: TGTGCCAGCACGGGAGGGGGCGGAATATTTAGCACTGAAGCTTTCTTT
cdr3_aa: CASTGGGGIFSTEAFF

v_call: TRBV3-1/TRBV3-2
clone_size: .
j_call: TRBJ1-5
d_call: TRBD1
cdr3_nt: TGTGCCAGCAGCCAGGGACAGGGGGCTCCGGTGGGGAAGCCCCAGCATTTT
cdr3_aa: CASSQGQGAPVGKPQHF

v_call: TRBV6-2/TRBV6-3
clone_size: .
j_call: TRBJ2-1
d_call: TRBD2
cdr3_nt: TGTGCCAGCAGCCGAGGCATAGCGGGAGGGTACAATGAGCAGTTCTTC
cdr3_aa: CASSRGIAGGYNEQFF

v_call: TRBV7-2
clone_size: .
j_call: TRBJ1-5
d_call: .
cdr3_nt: TGTGCCAGCAGCTTAGGGGGGCTCAACAATCAGCCCCAGCATTTT
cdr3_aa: CASSLGGLNNQPQHF

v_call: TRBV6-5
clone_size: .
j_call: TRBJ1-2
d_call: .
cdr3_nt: TGTGCCAGCAGGCACAGGGAGAACTATGGCTACACCTTC
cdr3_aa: CASRHRENYGYTF

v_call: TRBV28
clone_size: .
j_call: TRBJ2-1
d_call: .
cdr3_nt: TGTGCCAGCAGTTCGGGGAGCTCCTACAATGAGCAGTTCTTC
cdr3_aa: CASSSGSSYNEQFF

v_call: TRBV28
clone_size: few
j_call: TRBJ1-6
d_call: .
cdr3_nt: TGTGCCAGCAGGGCAAGCGAGGGCTACCTTAATTCACCCCTCCACTTT
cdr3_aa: CASRASEGYLNSPLHF

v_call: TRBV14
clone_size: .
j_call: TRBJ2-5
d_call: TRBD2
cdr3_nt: TGTGCCAGCAGCCAAGGATCTAGCGGCTCGTATGGAGAGACCCAGTACTTC
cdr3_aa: CASSQGSSGSYGETQYF

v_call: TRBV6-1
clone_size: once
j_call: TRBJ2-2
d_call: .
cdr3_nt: TGTGCCAGCAGTGAGATACAGAATGCGAACACCGGGGAGCTGTTTTTT
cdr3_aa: CASSEIQNANTGELFF

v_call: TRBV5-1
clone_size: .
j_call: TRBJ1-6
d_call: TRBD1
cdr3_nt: TGCGCCAGCAGCAACAGACAGGGGAGCTCCTATAATTCACCCCTCCACTTT
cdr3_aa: CASSNRQGSSYNSPLHF